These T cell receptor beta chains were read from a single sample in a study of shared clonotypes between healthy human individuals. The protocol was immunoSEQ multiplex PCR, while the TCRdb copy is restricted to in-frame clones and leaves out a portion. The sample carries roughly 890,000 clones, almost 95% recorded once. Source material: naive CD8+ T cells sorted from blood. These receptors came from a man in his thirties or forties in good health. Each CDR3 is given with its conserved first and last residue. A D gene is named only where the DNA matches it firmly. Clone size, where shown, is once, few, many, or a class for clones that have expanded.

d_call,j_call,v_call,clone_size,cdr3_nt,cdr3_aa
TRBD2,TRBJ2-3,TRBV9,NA,TGTGCCAGCAGCGAGGGGACTAGCGGGACAGATACGCAGTATTTT,CASSEGTSGTDTQYF
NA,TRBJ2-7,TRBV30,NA,TGTGCCTGGAGTGTAGGAGGGGACCACGAGCAGTACTTC,CAWSVGGDHEQYF
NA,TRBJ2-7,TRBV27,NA,TGTGCCAGCAGTTTAGCGTTCGCGGACTACTACGAGCAGTACTTC,CASSLAFADYYEQYF
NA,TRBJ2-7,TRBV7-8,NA,TGTGCCAGCAGCCCAACGTCGACTAGTTCAAAAGACGAGCAGTACTTC,CASSPTSTSSKDEQYF
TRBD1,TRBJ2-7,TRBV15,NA,TGTGCCACCAGCAGAGGAACAGGGGATGCGAGTGGGTCGAACTACGAGCAGTACTTC,CATSRGTGDASGSNYEQYF
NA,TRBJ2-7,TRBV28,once,TGTGCCAGCAGTTTCACCACAGGGAGCTCCTACGAGCAGTACTTC,CASSFTTGSSYEQYF
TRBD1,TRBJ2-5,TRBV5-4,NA,TGTGCCAGCAGCGGGTGGGACAGGGGGGAGACCCAGTACTTC,CASSGWDRGETQYF
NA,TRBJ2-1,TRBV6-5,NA,TGTGCCAGCAGTTACGGGGCAGGGCCCTACAATGAGCAGTTCTTC,CASSYGAGPYNEQFF
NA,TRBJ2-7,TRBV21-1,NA,TGTGCCAGCAGCATGCTGCGGGACCCCTCCTACGAGCAGTACTTC,CASSMLRDPSYEQYF
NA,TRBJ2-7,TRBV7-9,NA,TGTGCCAGCGGGGCAGCCAGCTCCTACGAGCAGTACTTC,CASGAASSYEQYF
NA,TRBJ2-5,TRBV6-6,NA,TGTGCCAGCAGTTACTCGCTCACTCAAGAGACCCAGTACTTC,CASSYSLTQETQYF
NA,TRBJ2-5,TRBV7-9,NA,TGTGCCGGAGGTGGGGAGACCCAGTACTTC,CAGGGETQYF
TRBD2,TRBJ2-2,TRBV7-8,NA,TGTGCCAGCAGCTTAGGGGGACTAGCGGGAGGGTACACCGGGGAGCTGTTTTTT,CASSLGGLAGGYTGELFF
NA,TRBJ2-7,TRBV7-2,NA,TGTGCCAGCAGCTTCCTAGGCGGCGAGCAGTACTTC,CASSFLGGEQYF
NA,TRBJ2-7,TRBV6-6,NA,TGTGCCAGCAGTTACTCCACGCTCTACGAGCAGTACTTC,CASSYSTLYEQYF
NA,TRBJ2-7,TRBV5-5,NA,TGTGCCAGCAGCTTGTACGAGAGCCCAGGGGCAAGTGAGCAGTACTTC,CASSLYESPGASEQYF
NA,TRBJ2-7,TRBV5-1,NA,TGCGCCAGCAGCTTGGGAACCGGGGCCATTACCTACGAGCAGTACTTC,CASSLGTGAITYEQYF